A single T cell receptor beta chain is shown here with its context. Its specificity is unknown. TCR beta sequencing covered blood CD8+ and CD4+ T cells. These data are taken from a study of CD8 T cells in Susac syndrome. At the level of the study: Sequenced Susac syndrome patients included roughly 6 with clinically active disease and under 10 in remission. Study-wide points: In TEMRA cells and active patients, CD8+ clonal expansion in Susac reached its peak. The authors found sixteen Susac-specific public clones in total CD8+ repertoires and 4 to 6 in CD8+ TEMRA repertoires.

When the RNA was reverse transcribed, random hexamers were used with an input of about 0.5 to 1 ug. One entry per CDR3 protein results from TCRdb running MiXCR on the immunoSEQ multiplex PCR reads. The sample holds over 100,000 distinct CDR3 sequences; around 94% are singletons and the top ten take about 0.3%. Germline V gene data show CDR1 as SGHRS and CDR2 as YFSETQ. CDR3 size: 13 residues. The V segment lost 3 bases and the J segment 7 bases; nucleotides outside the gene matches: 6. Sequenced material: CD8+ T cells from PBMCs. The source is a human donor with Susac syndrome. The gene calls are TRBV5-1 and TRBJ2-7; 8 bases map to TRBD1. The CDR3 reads CASSSWTGSEQYF. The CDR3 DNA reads TGCGCCAGCAGCTCTTGGACAGGGAGTGAGCAGTACTTC.